A single sample is the source of the 2 T cell receptor beta chains below, sequenced in a study of T cell responses to AZD1222 COVID-19 vaccine. Produced via immunoSEQ multiplex PCR; TCRdb's table is partial and in-frame only. The sample has 200,000 or so clones; 90% to 95% are singletons. The sequenced sample was peripheral blood, obtained on day 0 of MenACWY control vaccination. The source of these receptors is an adult in good health.

V gene TRBV28 combines with J gene TRBJ1-5; D is undetermined. The CDR3 contains 16 residues. Trimming removed 5 bases from V and 2 bases from J, with 16 bases in between. CDR1 and CDR2 from the germline V gene are MDHEN and SYDVKM. Here the CDR3 reads CASSPIYMGGNQPQHF. CDR3 coding DNA: TGTGCCAGCAGTCCTATTTACATGGGTGGCAATCAGCCCCAGCATTTT.

The chain has TRBV19 and TRBJ1-4; tentative D call: TRBD1 (6 bases). Trimming took 9 bases from V and 7 from J, leaving 15 bases between them. CDR3 length: 13 amino acids. Germline V CDR1 and CDR2: LNHDA, SQIVND (reference sequence). The CDR3 nucleotides are TGTGCCAGCCTCACACAGGGAAGTGAAAAACTGTTTTTT. Translating it yields CASLTQGSEKLFF. Together with reference TRBV19 and TRBJ1-4, the CDR3 gives the full variable domain: DGGITQSPKYLFRKEGQNVTLSCEQNLNHDAMYWYRQDPGQGLRLIYYSQIVNDFQKGDIAEGYSVSREKKESFPLTVTSAQKNPTAFYLCASLTQGSEKLFFGSGTQLSVL.